The clone carrying this TCR beta chain was picked up a small number of times. Individuals drawn from around 24 US areas were roughly 18 to 89 years old. Participants reported their clinical history, and cohort assignment relied on those reports. This entry belongs to a study of blood T cell repertoires in COVID-19. Turning to the study itself: Nucleic acid was either cDNA or gDNA, and it came from T cells, B-cell-depleted T cells, or PBMCs.

The length of the CDR3 is 13 residues. Germline V gene sequence: CDR1 SQVTM, CDR2 ANQGSEA. Trimming took 4 bases from V and 5 from J, leaving 9 bases between them. In the study's own analysis: Reference gene primer amplification in the assay estimated nucleated cell counts. Assay used: immunoSEQ multiplex PCR; TCRdb lists only in-frame clones, some missing. V and J calls and clone size are as listed in that table; D and trimming were resolved from the DNA. The sample lists a few hundred thousand clones, more than 75% occurring once. This TCR was sampled from a man under 40 with acute COVID-19. The chain uses TRBV29-1 and TRBJ1-6; D unresolved. Sequences were obtained from PBMCs or T cells enriched from blood (not recorded which). In DNA, the CDR3 is TGCAGCGTTGGTACTCAGGATAATTCACCCCTCCACTTT. Protein: CSVGTQDNSPLHF.